Listed here are 30 T cell receptor beta chains from one sample, sequenced in a study of OX40 agonist ivuxolimab in advanced cancers. To prepare the library, the immunoSEQ multiplex PCR assay was applied. In TCRdb, the immuneACCESS table is reduced to in-frame sequences with V and J assigned. These tables do not hold every clone; where another copy was compared, an unresolved V gene accounts for under half, and the others remain unexplained. The sample table contains 25,000 to 35,000 clones; only one count was recorded for roughly 83% of them. Clones ranked in the top ten supply approximately 21% of the sample. This specimen was CD4+ or CD8+ T cells sorted from blood, taken in a trial of the OX40 agonist ivuxolimab. The source is an adult with an advanced solid tumor such as melanoma, head and neck, liver or kidney cancer.

This clone was detected once. This chain joins TRBV5-6 and TRBJ1-2, with D possibly TRBD1 on 5 matching bases. The ends were cut back, 4 bases at V and 1 base at J, with 11 bases in the middle. Germline CDR1 reads SGHDT; CDR2 reads YYEEEE. The CDR3 runs to 14 residues. In nucleotides, the CDR3 is TGTGCCAGCAGCCCGGGGACGCTTAACTATGGCTACACCTTC. Translating it yields CASSPGTLNYGYTF.

This rearrangement joins TRBV5-4 to TRBJ2-7; D is possibly TRBD1 (6 bases). This CDR3 is 13 amino acids long. The V end was cut by 5 bases, the J end by 4 bases, with 13 bases between. Germline loops: CDR1 SGHNT, CDR2 YYREEE (reference sequence). As DNA, the CDR3 is TGTGCCAGCAGGAACCGGGGACATTACGAGCAGTACTTC. It codes for CASRNRGHYEQYF.

The chain joins TRBV7-6 to TRBJ2-1; tentatively, D is TRBD2 (5 bases). With 2 bases removed from V and 5 bases from J, the gap between germline ends came to 10 bases. The germline CDR1 and CDR2 sequences are SGHVS and FNYEAQ. The CDR3 consists of 14 residues. Here the CDR3 DNA reads TGTGCCAGCAGCTTAAATAGCGTTCACAATGAGCAGTTCTTC. Residues: CASSLNSVHNEQFF.

The table lists this clone with a count of one. The rearrangement joins TRBV9 to TRBJ2-1; TRBD1 matches 8 bases. This CDR3 spans 15 amino acids. The V gene's germline CDR1 is SGDLS and CDR2 YYNGEE. J gave up 5 bases and V 6 bases, and 10 bases lay outside the gene matches. The CDR3 is CASNRQGRINNEQFF. In DNA, the CDR3 is TGTGCCAGCAACCGACAGGGGAGAATAAACAATGAGCAGTTCTTC.

The chain links TRBV5-8 to TRBJ1-5, with a weak D call TRBD1 (6 bases). The CDR3 consists of 15 residues. In germline, CDR1 is SGHTS, CDR2 YDEGEE. The V gene lost 4 bases and the J gene lost 6 bases, with 17 bases spanning the gap. The CDR3, as DNA: TGTGCCAGCAGCCCGGAAGGGGGGAATAGTCAGCCCCAGCATTTT. This gives the protein CASSPEGGNSQPQHF. Full variable domain (rest looked up from reference TRBV5-8 and TRBJ1-5): EAGVTQSPTHLIKTRGQQATLRCSPISGHTSVYWYQQALGLGLQFLLWYDEGEERNRGNFPPRFSGRQFPNYSSELNVNALELEDSALYLCASSPEGGNSQPQHFGDGTRLSIL.

J is TRBJ2-1 and V is TRBV12-5; 8 bases are shared with TRBD2. The CDR3 loop spans 14 amino acids. Germline V gene sequence: CDR1 LGHNT, CDR2 FRNRAP. Trimming at V came to 7 bases and at J to 3 bases, leaving 5 bases not matched to a gene. The CDR3 nucleotides read TGTGCTAGTGCCCTTAGCGGGGACTACAATGAGCAGTTCTTC. It yields the protein CASALSGDYNEQFF. The full variable domain, with the rest looked up from reference TRBV12-5 and TRBJ2-1, is DARVTQTPRHKVTEMGQEVTMRCQPILGHNTVFWYRQTMMQGLELLAYFRNRAPLDDSGMPKDRFSAEMPDATLATLKIQPSEPRDSAVYFCASALSGDYNEQFFGPGTRLTVL.

The rearrangement links TRBV7-3 to TRBJ2-1, with TRBD2 matching over 13 bases. The CDR3 spans 15 residues. The V gene's germline CDR1 is SGHTA and CDR2 FQGTGA. The ends lost 5 bases at V and 10 bases at J; junction bases unmatched: 8. CDR3 in DNA: TGTGCCAGCAGCCCAGGGACTAGCGGGGTCGGGGAGCAGTTCTTC. It encodes CASSPGTSGVGEQFF. Filled out from reference TRBV7-3 and TRBJ2-1, the complete variable domain reads GAGVSQTPSNKVTEKGKYVELRCDPISGHTALYWYRQSLGQGPEFLIYFQGTGAADDSGLPNDRFFAVRPEGSVSTLKIQRTERGDSAVYLCASSPGTSGVGEQFFGPGTRLTVL.

In DNA, the CDR3 is TGTGCCAGTAGTAGAGGCGGGGGATCCTACGAGCAGTACTTC. Amino acids: CASSRGGGSYEQYF. The chain uses TRBV19 and TRBJ2-7; TRBD2 agrees at 7 bases. The germline CDR1 and CDR2 sequences are LNHDA and SQIVND (reference sequence). The V gene end was trimmed by 4 bases and the J gene end by 1 base; junction bases not matched to a gene: 4. The CDR3 covers 14 residues. Drawing the rest from reference TRBV19 and TRBJ2-7, the complete variable domain is DGGITQSPKYLFRKEGQNVTLSCEQNLNHDAMYWYRQDPGQGLRLIYYSQIVNDFQKGDIAEGYSVSREKKESFPLTVTSAQKNPTAFYLCASSRGGGSYEQYFGPGTRLTVT.

The chain joins TRBV2 to TRBJ2-7; 7 positions match TRBD1. This CDR3 is built from 13 residues. The J segment lost 5 bases and the V segment lost 7 bases, leaving 8 bases of the junction unmatched. CDR1 and CDR2 from the germline V gene are SNHLY and FYNNEI. CDR3 sequence reads: CASMRQGRHEQYF. The CDR3 coding sequence is TGTGCCAGCATGAGACAGGGCCGGCACGAGCAGTACTTC.

The CDR3 is CASSPGSRAQGYTF. In DNA, the CDR3 is TGCGCCAGCAGCCCCGGGTCGCGGGCGCAGGGCTACACCTTC. This chain uses TRBV4-3 with TRBJ1-2; no clear D. Germline V gene lookup returns CDR1 LGHNA and CDR2 YSLEER. CDR3 length: 14 amino acids. Trimming pared 4 bases from V and 8 bases from J, leaving 17 bases between.

CDR3 protein: CASSDFRDGNQPQHF. The CDR3 DNA reads as TGTGCCAGCAGTGATTTCCGGGACGGCAATCAGCCCCAGCATTTT. J is TRBJ1-5 and V is TRBV27; D perhaps matches TRBD1 (5 bases). Trimming left V 5 bases short and J 2 bases short, with 13 bases between. CDR3 size: 15 residues. CDR1 is MNHEY, CDR2 SMNVEV, per germline (reference sequence).

This rearrangement joins TRBV2 to TRBJ1-1; 10 bases are shared with TRBD1. Germline trimming cut 6 bases from V and 8 bases from J; bases unmatched to any gene: 6. Per the germline V gene, CDR1 is SNHLY and CDR2 is FYNNEI. The CDR3 has 13 amino acids. In DNA, the CDR3 is TGTGCCAGCAGGGACAGGGGGTGGCTGGAAGCTTTCTTT. It translates to CASRDRGWLEAFF.

V and J are TRBV4-1 and TRBJ1-1; D gene unclear. Germline V lookup: CDR1 MGHRA, CDR2 YSYEKL. This CDR3 has 12 amino acids. V was cut by 6 bases and J by 14 bases, with 19 bases left in between. CDR3 in amino acids: CASSENRGAAFF. As DNA, the CDR3 is TGCGCCAGCAGTGAAAACCGCGGCGCGGCGTTCTTT.

The CDR3 loop reads CASSLFAGVAYNSPLHF. Written as DNA, the CDR3 is TGTGCCAGCAGTTTATTTGCAGGGGTGGCCTATAATTCACCCCTCCACTTT. The V call is TRBV28, the J call TRBJ1-6; the D gene is possibly TRBD1 (6 bases). Germline V gives CDR1 MDHEN, CDR2 SYDVKM. This CDR3 spans 17 amino acids. V was pared by 1 base and J by 2 bases, with 12 bases between.

The chain carries TRBV7-9 and TRBJ2-5; no clear D gene. V was cut by 4 bases and J by 0 bases, with 12 bases left in between. This CDR3 region has 15 residues. In germline, CDR1 is SEHNR, CDR2 FQNEAQ (reference sequence). In DNA, the CDR3 is TGTGCCAGCAGCTCCTTCCGGAAGGACCAAGAGACCCAGTACTTC. It yields the protein CASSSFRKDQETQYF.

There are a few counts of this clone. The genes are TRBV19 and TRBJ2-7, with a tentative D call TRBD1 (5 bases). Germline loops: CDR1 LNHDA, CDR2 SQIVND (reference sequence). The CDR3 runs 11 residues. V dropped 9 bases and J dropped 3 bases, with 9 bases sitting between them. Written as DNA, the CDR3 is TGTGCCAGCACCCAGGGCTACGAGCAGTACTTC. Translated: CASTQGYEQYF.

This chain uses TRBV28 with TRBJ1-3; D is unresolved. There are 16 residues in the CDR3. Trimming left V 4 bases short and J 0 bases short, with 13 bases between. Germline values: CDR1 MDHEN, CDR2 SYDVKM. CDR3 sequence: CASSSNTLASGNTIYF. CDR3 nucleotide sequence: TGTGCCAGCAGTTCTAATACATTAGCCTCTGGAAACACCATATATTTT.

The V call is TRBV9, the J call TRBJ1-5; TRBD1 matches at 8 bases. Germline CDR1 and CDR2: SGDLS and YYNGEE. The length of the CDR3 is 15 residues. V lost 4 bases to trimming and J lost 0 bases; unmatched junction nucleotides: 3. CDR3 sequence reads: CASSWTGNSNQPQHF. The CDR3 DNA is TGTGCCAGCAGCTGGACAGGGAATAGCAATCAGCCCCAGCATTTT.

This chain links TRBV4-1 with TRBJ1-1; unclear D gene. The CDR3 extends over 15 amino acids. V was shortened by 1 base and J by 1 base, with 10 bases between the two germline ends. Germline values: CDR1 MGHRA, CDR2 YSYEKL. CDR3 protein: CASSQAHGRNTEAFF. The CDR3 bases are TGCGCCAGCAGCCAAGCCCACGGTCGGAACACTGAAGCTTTCTTT.

DNA of the CDR3: TGTGCCAGCAGCTTAGAAGGCAGCGGCACTGAAGCTTTCTTT. As protein: CASSLEGSGTEAFF. This chain links TRBV7-3 with TRBJ1-1, with no clear D. Germline-derived CDR1 and CDR2 are SGHTA and FQGTGA. V was pared by 2 bases and J by 4 bases, with 11 bases between. This CDR3 has 14 amino acids.

This chain connects TRBV19 to TRBJ2-7, with 10 bases identical to TRBD2. This CDR3 has 14 residues. J lost 2 bases, V lost 5 bases, and 3 bases had no gene match. The germline V gene encodes CDR1 LNHDA and CDR2 SQIVND (reference sequence). The CDR3 reads CASSAAGGPYEQYF. The CDR3 DNA follows: TGTGCCAGTAGTGCAGCGGGAGGGCCCTACGAGCAGTACTTC.

The V gene is TRBV5-4, the J gene TRBJ2-1; D not certain. Deletions cut 4 bases from V and 5 bases from J, with 13 bases between. The length of the CDR3 is 14 residues. CDR1 is SGHNT and CDR2 is YYREEE in the germline V gene (reference sequence). This CDR3 is CASSPDGLHNEQFF. The CDR3 region has the DNA TGTGCCAGCAGCCCCGATGGCCTCCACAATGAGCAGTTCTTC.

The chain has TRBV5-1 and TRBJ2-7; perhaps TRBD1 as D (6 bases). This CDR3 is 13 amino acids long. With 4 bases removed from V and 5 bases from J, the gap between germline ends came to 13 bases. The germline V gene encodes CDR1 SGHRS and CDR2 YFSETQ. CDR3 in DNA: TGCGCCAGCAGCAAAACAGGGAGAAACGAGCAGTACTTC. It translates to CASSKTGRNEQYF.

This clone was counted a few times. The rearrangement links TRBV19 to TRBJ2-1; unclear D gene. The length of the CDR3 is 14 residues. The germline V gene has CDR1 LNHDA and CDR2 SQIVND (reference sequence). Deletions cut 7 bases from V and 0 bases from J, with 10 bases between. The CDR3, as DNA: TGTGCCAGTAAGGGTCCCAGCTCCTACAATGAGCAGTTCTTC. The encoded protein is CASKGPSSYNEQFF.

The chain joins TRBV27 to TRBJ1-5; D might be TRBD1 (6 bases). Trimming left V 3 bases short and J 5 bases short, with 8 bases between. This CDR3 is built from 13 residues. The germline gives CDR1 MNHEY, CDR2 SMNVEV (reference sequence). This CDR3 is CASSLAGDQPQHF. The CDR3 DNA reads as TGTGCCAGCAGTTTGGCAGGGGATCAGCCCCAGCATTTT.

The chain employs TRBV13 and TRBJ2-7, with 13 bases fitting TRBD2. The CDR3 is 20 amino acids. Germline-derived CDR1 and CDR2 are PRHDT and FYEKMQ (reference sequence). V lost 4 bases to trimming and J lost 4 bases; unmatched junction nucleotides: 19. The CDR3 DNA sequence: TGTGCCAGCAGCTCCCCCACTAGCGGGAGGGCCCTCACTAGAAGTTACGAGCAGTACTTC. It specifies CASSSPTSGRALTRSYEQYF. The full variable domain, with the rest looked up from reference TRBV13 and TRBJ2-7, is AAGVIQSPRHLIKEKRETATLKCYPIPRHDTVYWYQQGPGQDPQFLISFYEKMQSDKGSIPDRFSAQQFSDYHSELNMSSLELGDSALYFCASSSPTSGRALTRSYEQYFGPGTRLTVT.

The chain uses TRBV27 and TRBJ2-6; D gene unclear. CDR3 size: 15 residues. The V gene lost 5 bases and the J gene lost 0 bases, with 8 bases spanning the gap. Germline CDR1 MNHEY, CDR2 SMNVEV (reference sequence). The CDR3 loop reads CASSPLNSGANVLTF. The CDR3 DNA reads TGTGCCAGCAGTCCCCTAAACTCTGGGGCCAACGTCCTGACTTTC.

The V call is TRBV5-5, the J call TRBJ2-3; D not resolved. The V gene's germline CDR1 is SGHKS and CDR2 YYEKEE (reference sequence). The CDR3 has 15 amino acids. Trimming cost V 0 bases and J 0 bases, with 8 bases left between them. The CDR3 here is CASSLAPASTDTQYF. The CDR3 coding sequence is TGTGCCAGCAGCTTGGCCCCAGCTAGCACAGATACGCAGTATTTT. The full variable domain, rest sourced from reference TRBV5-5 and TRBJ2-3, is DAGVTQSPTHLIKTRGQQVTLRCSPISGHKSVSWYQQVLGQGPQFIFQYYEKEERGRGNFPDRFSARQFPNYSSELNVNALLLGDSALYLCASSLAPASTDTQYFGPGTRLTVL.

CDR3 in amino acids: CASSFLGGRELFF. In DNA, the CDR3 is TGTGCCAGCAGTTTTTTAGGGGGCAGGGAGCTGTTTTTT. The chain is built from TRBV28 and TRBJ2-2, with TRBD1 identical over 7 bases. Looked up from germline, CDR1 is MDHEN and CDR2 is SYDVKM. The CDR3 is 13 amino acids. After removal of 3 bases from V and 9 bases from J, the junction contained 4 bases not matched to a gene.

The chain joins TRBV6-1 to TRBJ2-5; D possibly corresponds to TRBD2 (5 bases). Trimming took off 1 base at V and 1 base at J, with 10 bases between the two ends. CDR1 and CDR2 from the germline V gene are MNHNS and SASEGT. CDR3 length: 15 amino acids. CDR3 loop: CASSEGSGIQETQYF. The DNA for the CDR3 is TGTGCCAGCAGTGAAGGGTCGGGGATCCAAGAGACCCAGTACTTC.